A single sample is the source of the 30 T cell receptor beta chains below, sequenced in a study of cytomegalovirus exposure and HLA in healthy donors. The PCR employed 60 Vbeta primers together with 13 Jbeta primers. Sequencing was performed with immunoSEQ multiplex PCR; in TCRdb, only in-frame clones are kept and a portion is missing. Here the sample spans roughly 150,000 clones, about 80% being singletons. The source material was PBMCs. The receptors originated from a man aged 25-45 years in good health and CMV-seropositive.

The chain uses TRBV4-2 and TRBJ1-3; D uncertain. CDR1 is LGHNA, CDR2 YNFKEQ, per germline. This CDR3 has 15 amino acids. The V and J ends lost 4 bases and 7 bases respectively, with 17 bases between them. This CDR3 is CASSRIRETQNTIYF. The CDR3 DNA reads TGTGCCAGCAGCCGCATCCGGGAGACGCAGAACACCATATATTTT.

J is TRBJ1-1 and V is TRBV5-1; TRBD1 is a possible D gene (6 bases). Germline CDR1 is SGHRS and CDR2 is YFSETQ. The V end was cut by 3 bases, the J end by 0 bases, with 12 bases between. CDR3 size: 15 residues. CDR3 nucleotides: TGCGCCAGCAGCTCGGAGACAGGTTTGAACACTGAAGCTTTCTTT. The encoded protein is CASSSETGLNTEAFF.

This clone was seen a handful of times. The V gene is TRBV6-5, the J gene TRBJ2-7; D is possibly TRBD2 (6 bases). V was cut by 5 bases and J by 4 bases, with 12 bases left in between. Germline V gene lookup returns CDR1 MNHEY and CDR2 SVGAGI. The CDR3 runs to 13 residues. The CDR3 coding sequence is TGTGCCAGCAGTCGGGGACTTACTTACGAGCAGTACTTC. Encoded protein: CASSRGLTYEQYF.

The rearrangement links TRBV9 to TRBJ2-3, with D perhaps TRBD2 (6 bases). V was pared by 4 bases and J by 3 bases, with 21 bases between. This CDR3 has 17 residues. Germline V gene data show CDR1 as SGDLS and CDR2 as YYNGEE. CDR3 region: CASSPRGTRISTDTQYF. The CDR3 DNA sequence: TGTGCCAGCAGCCCCCGCGGGACTCGGATTAGTACAGATACGCAGTATTTT.

This rearrangement joins TRBV5-1 to TRBJ2-5; 8 nucleotides align to TRBD1. The CDR3 has 17 amino acids. With 2 bases clipped from V and 1 base from J, the junction kept 10 bases outside the gene matches. Germline loops: CDR1 SGHRS, CDR2 YFSETQ. The CDR3 region is CASSLRTTGTGQETQYF. The CDR3, as DNA: TGCGCCAGCAGCTTAAGAACCACCGGGACAGGCCAAGAGACCCAGTACTTC.

The chain couples TRBV27 to TRBJ2-7; D gene ambiguous. Germline CDR1 is MNHEY and CDR2 is SMNVEV (reference sequence). Trimming removed 1 base at V and 1 base at J, with 5 bases between. CDR3 length equals 13 residues. The CDR3, as DNA: TGTGCCAGCAGTTTATGGCCTTCCTACGAGCAGTACTTC. Its protein product is CASSLWPSYEQYF.

The CDR3 loop reads CASSYLGTGSSTEAFF. CDR3 in DNA: TGTGCCAGCAGTTACTTAGGGACAGGGTCGAGCACTGAAGCTTTCTTT. The genes are TRBV6-5 and TRBJ1-1, with 9 nucleotides matching TRBD1. Per germline, CDR1 MNHEY and CDR2 SVGAGI. V lost 1 base and J lost 4; bases outside the gene matches: 7. This CDR3 contains 16 residues.

In nucleotides, the CDR3 is TGCGCCAGCAGCCAAGTGATACTATCCGGGACAGACTCCTACGAGCAGTACTTC. It yields the protein CASSQVILSGTDSYEQYF. The J gene is TRBJ2-7, the V gene TRBV4-1, with 7 bases lining up with TRBD1. CDR1 and CDR2 (germline): MGHRA, YSYEKL. V lost 1 base to trimming and J lost 0 bases; unmatched junction nucleotides: 12. CDR3 length equals 18 residues.

Only one count was recorded for this clone. This chain joins TRBV19 and TRBJ1-5; 8 nucleotides line up with TRBD1. The CDR3 contains 13 residues. Germline V gives CDR1 LNHDA, CDR2 SQIVND (reference sequence). V was pared by 6 bases and J by 7 bases, with 5 bases of the junction left unmatched. The CDR3 region has the DNA TGTGCCAGTAGGGCCAGGGGGCACCAGCCCCAGCATTTT. Amino acid sequence: CASRARGHQPQHF.

This rearrangement joins TRBV4-1 to TRBJ1-1; D is uncertain. Trimming removed 0 bases from V and 3 bases from J, with 5 bases in between. The germline V gene encodes CDR1 MGHRA and CDR2 YSYEKL. This CDR3 is 13 amino acids long. The CDR3 bases are TGCGCCAGCAGCCAAGATAGATACACTGAAGCTTTCTTT. Encoded protein: CASSQDRYTEAFF.

In this sample, this clone turned up a few times. CDR3: CASSLMQFMETQYF. CDR3 bases: TGTGCCAGCAGCTTAATGCAGTTTATGGAGACCCAGTACTTC. The rearrangement uses TRBV5-6 and TRBJ2-5; D not resolved. V dropped 2 bases and J dropped 5 bases, with 13 bases sitting between them. This CDR3 comprises 14 residues. The germline V gene encodes CDR1 SGHDT and CDR2 YYEEEE.

This chain joins TRBV6-5 and TRBJ2-7, with 7 bases aligning to TRBD2. The germline gives CDR1 MNHEY, CDR2 SVGAGI. The V and J ends lost 5 bases and 0 bases, in that order; junction bases with no gene match: 4. The CDR3 totals 14 residues. CDR3 sequence: CASSLRDYSYEQYF. In DNA form, the CDR3 reads TGTGCCAGCAGTCTCCGGGACTACTCCTACGAGCAGTACTTC.

The chain recombines TRBV7-2 with TRBJ1-2; weak D call: TRBD1 (6 bases). Germline-derived CDR1 and CDR2 are SGHTA and FQGNSA. V shed 6 bases and J shed 6 bases, with 11 bases lying between them. This CDR3 has 12 amino acids. The CDR3 nucleotides are TGTGCCAGCAGTTGGACAGAGCATGGCTACACCTTC. This codes for CASSWTEHGYTF.

This clone has more than one count but fewer than ten. Other nucleotide sequences in the sample specify the same CDR3. The rearrangement joins TRBV2 to TRBJ2-2, with D unresolved. The CDR3 has 12 residues. The V gene's germline CDR1 is SNHLY and CDR2 FYNNEI. V was clipped by 7 bases and J by 8 bases, with 11 bases between them. CDR3 in DNA: TGTGCCAGCATTCCTATCTTGGGGGAGCTGTTTTTT. Residues: CASIPILGELFF.

The chain links TRBV2 to TRBJ1-5; D not resolved. This CDR3 spans 14 amino acids. V lost 2 bases to trimming and J lost 0 bases, with 5 bases between them. Germline assignment: CDR1 SNHLY and CDR2 FYNNEI. CDR3: CASSEQYSNQPQHF. For the CDR3, the DNA is TGTGCCAGCAGTGAACAGTATAGCAATCAGCCCCAGCATTTT.

The rearrangement joins TRBV18 to TRBJ2-2; TRBD1 matches at 9 bases. The CDR3 is 16 residues long. V dropped 3 bases and J dropped 6; count of bases not matched to a gene: 8. Per the germline V gene, CDR1 is KGHSH and CDR2 is LQKENI. The CDR3 DNA sequence: TGTGCCAGCTCACCGTACAGGGGGCTGGGTTCCGGGGAGCTGTTTTTT. Protein sequence: CASSPYRGLGSGELFF.

The V gene is TRBV2, the J gene TRBJ1-3; 9 bases align to TRBD1. Germline CDR1 SNHLY, CDR2 FYNNEI. V dropped 4 bases and J dropped 5; count of bases not matched to a gene: 9. The CDR3 has 16 amino acids. CDR3 residues: CASSAPTGQGRNTIYF. The CDR3 DNA is TGTGCCAGCAGTGCCCCCACCGGACAGGGGAGAAACACCATATATTTT.

CDR3 amino acids: CASSRRLLTDTQYF. DNA of the CDR3: TGTGCCAGCAGCCGTCGTTTGTTAACAGATACGCAGTATTTT. The chain combines TRBV5-4 with TRBJ2-3, with D uncertain. Germline-derived CDR1 and CDR2 are SGHNT and YYREEE (reference sequence). This CDR3 contains 14 residues. V lost 4 bases and J lost 3, with 12 bases in between.

V and J are TRBV11-2 and TRBJ2-3; the match to TRBD1 covers 9 bases. Germline CDR1 reads SGHAT; CDR2 reads FQNNGV. This CDR3 region has 18 residues. V dropped 5 bases and J dropped 5; count of bases not matched to a gene: 17. CDR3 sequence: CASSPTWDREGKRDTQYF. The CDR3 DNA reads TGTGCCAGCAGCCCGACCTGGGACAGGGAAGGGAAGAGAGATACGCAGTATTTT.

This rearrangement joins TRBV7-9 to TRBJ1-5, with 8 bases identical to TRBD1. The CDR3 consists of 14 residues. Unmatched junction bases numbered 7, after V lost 5 bases and J lost 7 bases. CDR1 and CDR2 (germline): SEHNR, FQNEAQ (reference sequence). The CDR3 coding sequence is TGTGCCAGCAGCAGCACAGGGGGAGTCCAGCCCCAGCATTTT. Residues: CASSSTGGVQPQHF.

CDR3 in DNA: TGTGCCAGCAGTTTCTATAGCGGGAGTATGAGGGTTTGGTCAGATACGCAGTATTTT. This encodes CASSFYSGSMRVWSDTQYF. This chain connects TRBV28 to TRBJ2-3, with 9 bases matching TRBD2. The CDR3 is made up of 19 amino acids. With V trimmed by 3 bases and J by 4 bases, 17 bases remained unmatched. CDR1 and CDR2 (germline): MDHEN, SYDVKM.

The J gene is TRBJ1-1, the V gene TRBV7-2; D is unresolved. Germline V gene data show CDR1 as SGHTA and CDR2 as FQGNSA. The CDR3 is 13 residues long. V was shortened by 8 bases and J by 4 bases, with 14 bases between the two germline ends. The CDR3 coding sequence is TGTGCCAGCGACTACGGAGGGCGCACTGAAGCTTTCTTT. Translating gives CASDYGGRTEAFF.

The chain combines TRBV18 with TRBJ2-7; 9 nucleotides align to TRBD1. This CDR3 comprises 14 residues. CDR1 is KGHSH and CDR2 is LQKENI in the germline V gene. Germline trimming cut 4 bases from V and 2 bases from J; bases unmatched to any gene: 3. The CDR3 sequence: CASSQGQGAYEQYF. For the CDR3, the DNA is TGTGCCAGCTCACAGGGACAGGGAGCCTACGAGCAGTACTTC. Full variable domain (outside the CDR3, taken from reference TRBV18 and TRBJ2-7): NAGVMQNPRHLVRRRGQEARLRCSPMKGHSHVYWYRQLPEEGLKFMVYLQKENIIDESGMPKERFSAEFPKEGPSILRIQQVVRGDSAAYFCASSQGQGAYEQYFGPGTRLTVT.

The CDR3 DNA sequence: TGCAGCGTTGAAAGGGGTATTGAGCAGTTCTTC. Translation gives CSVERGIEQFF. This sequence joins TRBV29-1 and TRBJ2-1; TRBD1 might be the D (5 bases). Germline V CDR1 and CDR2: SQVTM, ANQGSEA. The CDR3 covers 11 residues. Trimming pared 2 bases from V and 9 bases from J, leaving 8 bases between.

The chain combines TRBV9 with TRBJ2-5; 11 nucleotides agree with TRBD2. There are 16 residues in the CDR3. The V gene's germline CDR1 is SGDLS and CDR2 YYNGEE. After removal of 1 base from V and 4 bases from J, the junction contained 6 bases not matched to a gene. The CDR3 DNA follows: TGTGCCAGCAGCGTAAATAGCGGGGGGGCCGGAGAGACCCAGTACTTC. Encoded protein: CASSVNSGGAGETQYF.

This chain uses TRBV7-2 with TRBJ1-1; D uncertain. Between the trimmed V and J ends, which lost 2 bases and 1 base, there was a span of 11 bases. Germline CDR1 reads SGHTA; CDR2 reads FQGNSA. This CDR3 contains 15 residues. CDR3 sequence: CASSLFQAPNTEAFF. The CDR3 coding sequence is TGTGCCAGCAGCTTATTTCAGGCCCCGAACACTGAAGCTTTCTTT.

The V call is TRBV13, the J call TRBJ2-2; 10 nucleotides line up with TRBD2. CDR1 and CDR2 (germline): PRHDT, FYEKMQ (reference sequence). Trimming took 5 bases from V and 3 from J; bases not matched to a gene: 6. This CDR3 comprises 16 residues. CDR3 sequence reads: CASSPLAGAHTGELFF. In DNA, the CDR3 is TGTGCCAGCAGCCCCCTAGCGGGGGCCCACACCGGGGAGCTGTTTTTT.

The chain is built from TRBV2 and TRBJ1-6; TRBD1 might be the D (6 bases). The CDR3 is 13 amino acids. CDR1 and CDR2 from the germline V gene are SNHLY and FYNNEI. Trimming left V 6 bases short and J 10 bases short, with 13 bases between. The CDR3 reads CASRGAIGSPLHF. In DNA, the CDR3 is TGTGCCAGCAGGGGGGCTATCGGGTCACCCCTCCACTTT.

The genes are TRBV11-2 and TRBJ2-5; unclear D gene. CDR1 and CDR2 from the germline V gene are SGHAT and FQNNGV. This CDR3 has 11 residues. V was cut by 5 bases and J by 5 bases, with 6 bases left in between. CDR3 DNA sequence: TGTGCCAGCAGCACTAAGGAGACCCAGTACTTC. Its translation: CASSTKETQYF. Based on the CDR3 plus reference TRBV11-2 and TRBJ2-5, the full variable domain is EAGVAQSPRYKIIEKRQSVAFWCNPISGHATLYWYQQILGQGPKLLIQFQNNGVVDDSQLPKDRFSAERLKGVDSTLKIQPAKLEDSAVYLCASSTKETQYFGPGTRLLVL.

This rearrangement joins TRBV25-1 to TRBJ2-2; 7 bases match TRBD2. The CDR3 contains 12 residues. CDR1 is MGHDK and CDR2 is SYGVNS in the germline V gene. The V and J ends lost 7 bases and 6 bases, in that order; junction bases with no gene match: 2. The CDR3 is CASMGGPGELFF. The CDR3 DNA sequence: TGTGCCAGCATGGGAGGGCCCGGGGAGCTGTTTTTT.